Described below is a single TCR beta chain sequence and its context. The data stem from a study of blood T cell repertoires in COVID-19. Overall study context: Sample material is recorded as cDNA or gDNA derived from T cells, B-cell-depleted T cells, or PBMCs.

Clones were sequenced by immunoSEQ multiplex PCR, and TCRdb holds only the in-frame ones, with some missing. The repertoire holds under 300,000 clones, with approximately 85% as singletons. Sequenced material: peripheral blood. The sequence was collected from a woman in her 70s with acute or convalescent COVID-19.

The CDR3 coding sequence is TGTGCCAGCAGCCAAGACCGGACTAGCGGTATGGAGGAGACCCAGTACTTC. Its protein product is CASSQDRTSGMEETQYF. This chain uses TRBV4-2 with TRBJ2-5, with 10 bases fitting TRBD2. Germline CDR1 reads LGHNA; CDR2 reads YNFKEQ. Germline trimming cut 0 bases from V and 5 bases from J; bases unmatched to any gene: 9. CDR3 length: 17 amino acids.